These T cell receptor beta chains were read from a single sample in a study of blood T cell repertoires in COVID-19. The data were produced by immunoSEQ multiplex PCR, yet TCRdb's version contains in-frame clones alone and is incomplete. The profile shows 250,000 to 350,000 clones, about 90% of them singletons. Source material: PBMCs or T cells enriched from blood (not recorded which). The receptors stem from a woman aged 18-29 years with acute COVID-19. The CDR3 runs from the conserved cysteine through the conserved F or W. The D gene is left open where the match is weak. A clone size is listed for some rows: how often the clone was seen (once, few, many), or a class if it is expanded.

clone size	V gene	J gene	D gene	CDR3 DNA	CDR3 protein
few	TRBV19	TRBJ1-2	TRBD1	TGTGCCAGTAGGAGCCCGGGACAGGGAGAGTATGGCTACACCTTC	CASRSPGQGEYGYTF
once	TRBV4-2	TRBJ1-1	.	TGTGCCAGCAGCCAGCCGGGGAACATGAACACTGAAGCTTTCTTT	CASSQPGNMNTEAFF
.	TRBV6-5	TRBJ2-2	.	TGTGCCAGCAGTTACACCCCCAGCGGGTTCGGGGAGCTGTTTTTT	CASSYTPSGFGELFF
.	TRBV9	TRBJ2-5	.	TGTGCCAGCAGCCCATCGGGACTCGAAGAGACCCAGTACTTC	CASSPSGLEETQYF
.	TRBV7-3	TRBJ2-1	TRBD2	TGTGCCAGCAGCTTACTCAGCGGGGCCCGATACAATGAGCAGTTCTTC	CASSLLSGARYNEQFF
.	TRBV28	TRBJ1-1	.	TGTGCCAGCAGTTTGTTATTGCAGGGCGGCACTGAAGCTTTCTTT	CASSLLLQGGTEAFF
.	TRBV6-5	TRBJ1-2	TRBD1	TGTGCCAGCAGTTCGCGGGACAGACGACCCTATGGCTACACCTTC	CASSSRDRRPYGYTF
.	TRBV27	TRBJ2-7	.	TGTGCCAGCAGTTGGAGCGGAACCTACGAGCAGTACTTC	CASSWSGTYEQYF
.	TRBV28	TRBJ1-2	.	TGTGCCAGCAGTAGGTGGGAGGGGACCTATGGCTACACCTTC	CASSRWEGTYGYTF
.	TRBV29-1	TRBJ2-6	.	TGCAGCGTTGAAGAAGGGACACCCTCTGGGGCCAACGTCCTGACTTTC	CSVEEGTPSGANVLTF
.	TRBV7-3	TRBJ2-3	.	TGTGCCAGCACCCACACAGATACGCAGTATTTT	CASTHTDTQYF
.	TRBV28	TRBJ2-4	.	TGTGCCAGCAGTTTAAAGGGGTTCGCCAAAAACATTCAGTACTTC	CASSLKGFAKNIQYF
.	TRBV5-5	TRBJ2-1	TRBD2	TGTGCCAGCAGCTCAACTAGCGAGCACCCCTACAATGAGCAGTTCTTC	CASSSTSEHPYNEQFF
.	TRBV2	TRBJ2-1	TRBD1	TGTGCCAGCAGTCTGCAGGGGGCTTCGGACTACAATGAGCAGTTCTTC	CASSLQGASDYNEQFF
.	TRBV9	TRBJ1-5	.	TGTGCCAGCAGCGTAGAAGCACAGCCCAATCAGCCCCAGCATTTT	CASSVEAQPNQPQHF
.	TRBV5-8	TRBJ2-7	TRBD2	TGTGCCAGCAGCTTTAGCGGGAGCTCCTACGAGCAGTACTTC	CASSFSGSSYEQYF
.	TRBV9	TRBJ2-3	TRBD2	TGTGCCAGCAGCGTACAGGGAGGGTTGGTCACAGATACGCAGTATTTT	CASSVQGGLVTDTQYF
.	TRBV12-3/TRBV12-4	TRBJ1-1	.	TGTGCCAGCACTGCCCCGGGGGGCACTGAAGCTTTCTTT	CASTAPGGTEAFF
.	TRBV7-9	TRBJ2-3	TRBD2	TGTGCCAGCTTACGAGCGGGAGGCCCCTCTAGCACAGATACGCAGTATTTT	CASLRAGGPSSTDTQYF
.	TRBV5-1	TRBJ1-4	TRBD1	TGCGCCAGCAGCTCCCTGGGACAGCGTAATGAAAAACTGTTTTTT	CASSSLGQRNEKLFF
.	TRBV19	TRBJ1-2	TRBD1	TGTGCCAGTAGTATTCTGGCACAGGGGGATCGCTACACCTTC	CASSILAQGDRYTF
once	TRBV6-5	TRBJ1-5	.	TGTGCCAGCACCGACAATAGCAATCAGCCCCAGCATTTT	CASTDNSNQPQHF
.	TRBV7-6	TRBJ2-7	TRBD1	TGTGCCAGCACCACAGGACAGGGGGCCTACGAGCAGTACTTC	CASTTGQGAYEQYF
.	TRBV6-5	TRBJ1-1	TRBD1	TGTGCCACCGAAAACAGGGGGCGGACTGAAGCTTTCTTT	CATENRGRTEAFF
.	TRBV9	TRBJ2-1	.	TGTGCCAGCAGCGAAACAGGGTTTTTGAATGAGCAGTTCTTC	CASSETGFLNEQFF
.	TRBV28	TRBJ1-1	.	TGTGCCACCTCGGAGAGGAACACTGAAGCTTTCTTT	CATSERNTEAFF
few	TRBV11-2	TRBJ1-2	TRBD1	TGTGCCAGCAGCCCTGGGACAGGGGCTAACTATGGCTACACCTTC	CASSPGTGANYGYTF
.	TRBV5-1	TRBJ1-4	.	TGCGCCAGCAGCTTGGGAGGGCCCAAAGAAAAACTGTTTTTT	CASSLGGPKEKLFF
once	TRBV7-6	TRBJ2-2	TRBD1	TGTGCCAGCAGCCCCGGGACAGGGGTCACCGGGGAGCTGTTTTTT	CASSPGTGVTGELFF
.	TRBV6-5	TRBJ2-7	TRBD1	TGTGCCAGCAGTCGGGACAGGGTATTATCCGAGCAGTACTTC	CASSRDRVLSEQYF
.	TRBV3-1/TRBV3-2	TRBJ2-1	TRBD2	TGTGCCAGCAGCCAAGTTGGACTAGCGGGCACCTACAATGAGCAGTTCTTC	CASSQVGLAGTYNEQFF
.	TRBV5-1	TRBJ2-1	.	TGCGCCAGCAGCCATGGCCATGAGGGCTACAATGAGCAGTTCTTC	CASSHGHEGYNEQFF
.	TRBV2	TRBJ1-5	TRBD1	TGTGCCAGCAGGGAACAGGGGAATCAGCCCCAGCATTTT	CASREQGNQPQHF
.	TRBV5-1	TRBJ1-4	TRBD1	TGCGCCAGCAGCTTACAGGGGGCTATTAATGAAAAACTGTTTTTT	CASSLQGAINEKLFF
.	TRBV28	TRBJ1-1	.	TGTGCCAGCAGTTTATCCCAGGGGAACACTGAAGCTTTCTTT	CASSLSQGNTEAFF
.	TRBV9	TRBJ2-1	.	TGTGCCAGCAGCGTAAAACCTAGCGATGGGAATGAGCAGTTCTTC	CASSVKPSDGNEQFF
few	TRBV10-1	TRBJ2-3	TRBD2	TGCGCCAGCAGTGAGGCCGCGACTAGCGGGAGGGCTAAAGATACGCAGTATTTT	CASSEAATSGRAKDTQYF